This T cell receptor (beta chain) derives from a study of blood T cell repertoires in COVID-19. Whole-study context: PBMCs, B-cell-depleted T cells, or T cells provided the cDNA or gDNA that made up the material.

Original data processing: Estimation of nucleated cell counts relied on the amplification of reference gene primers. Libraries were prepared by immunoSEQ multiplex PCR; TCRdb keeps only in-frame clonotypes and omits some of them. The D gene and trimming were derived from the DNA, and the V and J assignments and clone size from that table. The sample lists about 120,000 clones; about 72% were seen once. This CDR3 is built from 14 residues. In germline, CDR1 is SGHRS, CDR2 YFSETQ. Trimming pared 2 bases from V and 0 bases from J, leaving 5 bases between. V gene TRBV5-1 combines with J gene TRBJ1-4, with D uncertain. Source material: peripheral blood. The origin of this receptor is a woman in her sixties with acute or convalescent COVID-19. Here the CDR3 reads CASSLQPTNEKLFF. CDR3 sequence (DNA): TGCGCCAGCAGCTTACAGCCAACTAATGAAAAACTGTTTTTT.